These 13 T cell receptor beta chains originate from one sample sequenced in a study of identical twins. TCRdb reprocessed the 5' RACE reads via MiXCR and lists one record per CDR3 protein. In the table there are about 890,000 distinct CDR3 sequences, approximately 13% of which are singletons. These data are also associated with another study on yellow fever vaccine responses in identical twins.

The sample comprised PBMCs. Receptors were obtained from a woman aged 18-29 years in good health.

The sample holds a few counts of this clonotype. The chain couples TRBV7-3 to TRBJ2-1; the D is unclear. Germline CDR1 reads SGHTA; CDR2 reads FQGTGA. Trimming left V 0 bases short and J 7 bases short, with 13 bases between. This CDR3 has 15 amino acids. CDR3 nucleotide sequence: TGTGCCAGCAGCTTAACTTTGGGATGGGGAAATGAGCAGTTCTTC. Translating it yields CASSLTLGWGNEQFF.

This clonotype was recorded at least ten times. The rearrangement links TRBV7-9 to TRBJ1-4; 7 nucleotides line up with TRBD1. This CDR3 spans 14 amino acids. Germline loops: CDR1 SEHNR, CDR2 FQNEAQ (reference sequence). J gave up 5 bases and V 4 bases, and 4 bases lay outside the gene matches. For the CDR3, the DNA is TGTGCCAGCAGCTCGGACAGGCAAAATGAAAAACTGTTTTTT. Translated: CASSSDRQNEKLFF.

V gene TRBV20-1 combines with J gene TRBJ2-5; D remains unclear. V was pared by 6 bases and J by 1 base, with 12 bases between. The CDR3 is 13 amino acids. Looked up from germline, CDR1 is DFQATT and CDR2 is SNEGSKA (reference sequence). The CDR3 bases are TGCAGTGCGAACATTCGTCCCCAAGAGACCCAGTACTTC. As protein: CSANIRPQETQYF.

V and J are TRBV14 and TRBJ2-7; D unresolved. Germline assignment: CDR1 SGHDN and CDR2 FVKESK. With 1 base removed from V and 7 bases from J, the gap between germline ends came to 11 bases. This CDR3 is 13 amino acids long. This CDR3 reads CASSQGHTLEQYV. CDR3 nucleotides: TGTGCCAGCAGCCAAGGTCACACCCTGGAGCAGTACGTC.

The chain carries TRBV24-1 and TRBJ1-1, with a weak D call TRBD1 (6 bases). Germline CDR1 reads KGHDR; CDR2 reads SFDVKD. The germline V and J ends were trimmed by 4 bases and 2 bases, with 13 bases remaining between them. The length of the CDR3 is 15 residues. The CDR3 reads CATSESTGFNTEAFF. In DNA, the CDR3 is TGTGCCACCAGTGAATCGACAGGCTTCAACACTGAAGCTTTCTTT.

This CDR3 reads CATSLRAPGTNYSNQPQHF. The CDR3 DNA reads TGTGCCACCAGTCTCCGGGCACCCGGGACAAATTATAGCAATCAGCCCCAGCATTTT. This chain links TRBV24-1 with TRBJ1-5, with TRBD1 as a possible D gene (6 bases). Looked up from germline, CDR1 is KGHDR and CDR2 is SFDVKD. Trimming cost V 6 bases and J 0 bases, with 23 bases left between them. The length of the CDR3 is 19 residues.

This clonotype was seen a handful of times. The V call is TRBV11-2, the J call TRBJ2-7, with D possibly TRBD1 on 6 matching bases. Per the germline V gene, CDR1 is SGHAT and CDR2 is FQNNGV. Trimming shortened V by 2 bases and J by 2 bases, and 16 bases separated the two germline ends. CDR3 length: 16 amino acids. In DNA, the CDR3 is TGTGCCAGCAGCTTATCCGGGACACCCGGTGCCTACGAGCAGTACGTC. Protein: CASSLSGTPGAYEQYV.

This clonotype has at least ten counts. This chain connects TRBV5-1 to TRBJ2-1; D is ambiguous. V was trimmed by 0 bases and J by 5 bases, leaving 9 bases between them. Germline assignment: CDR1 SGHRS and CDR2 YFSETQ. This CDR3 contains 14 residues. The CDR3 DNA reads TGCGCCAGCAGCTTGGCGGCAAGTAACAATGAGCAGTTCTTC. Encoded protein: CASSLAASNNEQFF. Together with reference TRBV5-1 and TRBJ2-1, the CDR3 gives the full variable domain: KAGVTQTPRYLIKTRGQQVTLSCSPISGHRSVSWYQQTPGQGLQFLFEYFSETQRNKGNFPGRFSGRQFSNSRSEMNVSTLELGDSALYLCASSLAASNNEQFFGPGTRLTVL.

The chain has TRBV19 and TRBJ2-7; possible D gene TRBD1, 6 bases. The CDR3 covers 13 residues. Between the trimmed V and J ends, which lost 6 bases and 3 bases, there was a span of 12 bases. CDR1 and CDR2 from the germline V gene are LNHDA and SQIVND (reference sequence). CDR3 sequence reads: CASRGQTHYEQYF. In DNA form, the CDR3 reads TGTGCCAGTAGAGGACAGACACACTACGAGCAGTACTTC. The variable domain in full, with the rest retrieved from reference TRBV19 and TRBJ2-7, is DGGITQSPKYLFRKEGQNVTLSCEQNLNHDAMYWYRQDPGQGLRLIYYSQIVNDFQKGDIAEGYSVSREKKESFPLTVTSAQKNPTAFYLCASRGQTHYEQYFGPGTRLTVT.

This clonotype was detected a few times. V and J are TRBV5-5 and TRBJ2-3; D ambiguous. This CDR3 region has 15 residues. V lost 2 bases and J lost 0, with 10 bases in between. CDR1 SGHKS and CDR2 YYEKEE come from the germline V gene (reference sequence). The CDR3 loop is CASSFGMESTDTQYF. CDR3 nucleotide sequence: TGTGCCAGCAGCTTTGGGATGGAGAGCACAGATACGCAGTATTTT.

CDR3 DNA sequence: TGTGCCAGCACCTCCTCGCGACGAACTAATGAAAAACTGTTTTTT. Translation: CASTSSRRTNEKLFF. The rearrangement joins TRBV28 to TRBJ1-4; D uncertain. V lost 7 bases and J lost 1, with 13 bases in between. Germline V gene lookup returns CDR1 MDHEN and CDR2 SYDVKM. This CDR3 has 15 residues. The variable domain in full, with the rest retrieved from reference TRBV28 and TRBJ1-4, is DVKVTQSSRYLVKRTGEKVFLECVQDMDHENMFWYRQDPGLGLRLIYFSYDVKMKEKGDIPEGYSVSREKKERFSLILESASTNQTSMYLCASTSSRRTNEKLFFGSGTQLSVL.

This clonotype occurred a few times. V is TRBV7-9 and J is TRBJ1-3; D not resolved. This CDR3 spans 15 amino acids. V lost 3 bases and J lost 0, with 9 bases in between. Germline V gene sequence: CDR1 SEHNR, CDR2 FQNEAQ (reference sequence). Here the CDR3 DNA reads TGTGCCAGCAGCTTGAACACGCTCTCTGGAAACACCATATATTTT. The encoded protein is CASSLNTLSGNTIYF.

In DNA, the CDR3 is TGCAGTGCTAGAGACGGGACTAGCGGGAGAGAACAGTATTTT. Encoded protein: CSARDGTSGREQYF. The V call is TRBV20-1, the J call TRBJ2-3, with TRBD2 matching over 14 bases. V lost 0 bases and J lost 12; bases outside the gene matches: 5. Germline CDR1 and CDR2: DFQATT and SNEGSKA (reference sequence). The length of the CDR3 is 14 residues.